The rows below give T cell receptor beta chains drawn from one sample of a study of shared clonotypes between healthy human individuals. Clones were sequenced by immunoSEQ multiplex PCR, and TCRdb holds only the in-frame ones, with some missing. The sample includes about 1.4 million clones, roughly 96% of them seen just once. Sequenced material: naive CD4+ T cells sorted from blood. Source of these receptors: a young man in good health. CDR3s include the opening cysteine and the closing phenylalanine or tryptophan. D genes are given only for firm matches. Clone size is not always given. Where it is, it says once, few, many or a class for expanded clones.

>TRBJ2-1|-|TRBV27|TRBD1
CASRPRGQSYNEQFF
TGTGCCAGCAGACCCCGGGGACAGAGCTACAATGAGCAGTTCTTC
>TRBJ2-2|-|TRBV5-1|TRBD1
CASSLGTGVTGELFF
TGCGCCAGCAGCTTGGGGACAGGGGTAACCGGGGAGCTGTTTTTT
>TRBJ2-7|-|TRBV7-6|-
CASSKGTSPSGEQYF
TGTGCCAGCAGCAAAGGGACCAGCCCTTCGGGGGAGCAGTACTTC
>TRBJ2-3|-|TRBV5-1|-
CASSLDGSTDTQYF
TGCGCCAGCAGCTTGGATGGCAGCACAGATACGCAGTATTTT
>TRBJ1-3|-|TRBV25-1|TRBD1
CASSERDSRNTIYF
TGTGCCAGCAGTGAACGGGACAGTAGAAACACCATATATTTT
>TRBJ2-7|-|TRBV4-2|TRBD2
CASSQAGGTTYEQYF
TGTGCCAGCAGCCAGGCGGGGGGGACTACCTACGAGCAGTACTTC
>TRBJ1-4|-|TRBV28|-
CASREWATGRGLFF
TGTGCCAGTCGTGAATGGGCCACAGGGCGAGGACTGTTTTTT
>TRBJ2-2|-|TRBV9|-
CASSVEASVNTGELFF
TGTGCCAGCAGCGTAGAGGCTAGCGTGAACACCGGGGAGCTGTTTTTT
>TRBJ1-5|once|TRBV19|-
CASSVDARPYSNQPQHF
TGTGCCAGTAGTGTCGATGCTCGGCCCTATAGCAATCAGCCCCAGCATTTT
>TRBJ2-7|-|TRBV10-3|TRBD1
CAISEYGQGREQYF
TGTGCCATCAGTGAGTACGGACAGGGGCGCGAGCAGTACTTC
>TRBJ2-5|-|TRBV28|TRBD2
CASRLGTSGKGETQYF
TGTGCCAGCAGACTCGGGACTAGCGGGAAGGGAGAGACCCAGTACTTC
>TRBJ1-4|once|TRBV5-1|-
CASSLPGGGYEKLFF
TGCGCCAGCAGCTTACCCGGGGGCGGATATGAAAAACTGTTTTTT
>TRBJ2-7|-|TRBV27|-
CASSYRSSYEQYF
TGTGCCAGCTCGTACAGGTCCTCCTACGAGCAGTACTTC
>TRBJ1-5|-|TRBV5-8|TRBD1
CASSFLDRALSNQPQHF
TGTGCCAGCAGCTTCCTCGACAGGGCCCTTAGCAATCAGCCCCAGCATTTT
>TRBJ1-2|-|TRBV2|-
CASKLPMKAYGYTF
TGTGCCAGCAAATTACCGATGAAAGCCTATGGCTACACCTTC
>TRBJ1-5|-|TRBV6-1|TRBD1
CASSLGQYSNQPQHF
TGTGCCAGCAGTCTGGGACAGTATAGCAATCAGCCCCAGCATTTT
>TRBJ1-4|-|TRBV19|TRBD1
CASQDRVDEKLFF
TGTGCCAGTCAGGACAGGGTGGATGAAAAACTGTTTTTT
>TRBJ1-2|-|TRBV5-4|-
CASSPGTYGYTF
TGTGCCAGCAGCCCGGGGACGTATGGCTACACCTTC
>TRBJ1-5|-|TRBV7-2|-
CASSPKGAQQPQHF
TGTGCCAGCAGCCCCAAAGGTGCTCAGCAGCCCCAGCATTTT
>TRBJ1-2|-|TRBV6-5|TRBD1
CASSYGTENGYTF
TGTGCCAGCAGTTACGGGACAGAAAATGGCTACACCTTC
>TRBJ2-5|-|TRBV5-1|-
CASSVPRGQETQYF
TGCGCCAGCAGCGTACCCCGGGGGCAAGAGACCCAGTACTTC
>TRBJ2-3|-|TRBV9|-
CASSVTGDTQYF
TGTGCCAGCAGCGTGACGGGAGATACGCAGTATTTT
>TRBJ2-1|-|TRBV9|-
CASSPHPGDEQFF
TGTGCCAGCAGCCCCCACCCGGGGGATGAGCAGTTCTTC
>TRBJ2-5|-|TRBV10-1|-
CASSESGSRAETQYF
TGCGCCAGCAGTGAGTCGGGTAGTAGGGCGGAGACCCAGTACTTC
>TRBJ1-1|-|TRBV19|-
CASSIPRGTEAFF
TGTGCCAGTAGTATTCCCCGAGGAACTGAAGCTTTCTTT